Each of the 3 T cell receptor beta chains below was sequenced from the same sample in a study of blood T cell repertoires in COVID-19 (dated by TCRdb to 2020 to 2022). Libraries were prepared through the immunoSEQ multiplex PCR assay. In its TCRdb copy, this immuneACCESS table keeps in-frame sequences only and misses some clones. Where compared with another copy, unresolved V genes explain less than half of these, and the others have no known cause. Recorded for this sample are around 300,000 clones; 75% to 90% of them occurred a single time. 2% to 3% of the sample goes to the ten largest clones. Sequenced: peripheral blood. Source of these receptors: a young man with active or convalescent COVID-19.

The chain has TRBV7-9 and TRBJ1-3, with 9 positions matching TRBD1. This CDR3 spans 16 amino acids. After removal of 5 bases from V and 7 bases from J, the junction contained 12 bases not matched to a gene. Germline loops: CDR1 SEHNR, CDR2 FQNEAQ (reference sequence). This CDR3 is CASSPRPGTGMNTIYF. The CDR3 nucleotides are TGTGCCAGCAGCCCCCGACCCGGGACAGGGATGAACACCATATATTTT.

Points on this clone: At the DNA level, this CDR3 is encoded by other sequences in the same sample as well. The V call is TRBV7-9, the J call TRBJ2-7; 8 bases align to TRBD1. The germline CDR1 and CDR2 sequences are SEHNR and FQNEAQ (reference sequence). This CDR3 spans 14 amino acids. With V trimmed by 5 bases and J by 2 bases, 5 bases remained unmatched. The CDR3 DNA sequence: TGTGCCAGCAGCCTCGGGACAGGACCCTACGAGCAGTACTTC. It encodes CASSLGTGPYEQYF.

The table lists this clone with a count of one. This same CDR3 is encoded by further DNA sequences in the sample. CDR3 sequence: CASSGTGAGYTF. The CDR3 DNA reads as TGTGCCAGCAGCGGCACAGGGGCTGGCTACACCTTC. This chain links TRBV9 with TRBJ1-2; TRBD1 matches 7 bases. Germline V CDR1 and CDR2: SGDLS, YYNGEE. The CDR3 totals 12 residues. V lost 3 bases, J lost 7 bases, and 3 bases stayed unmatched.